Listed below are T cell receptor beta chains from one sample, sequenced in a study of T cells in Graves' hyperthyroidism and ophthalmopathy. Each CDR3 protein is one row after TCRdb ran MiXCR on the multiplex PCR reads. The data show 300,000 to 400,000 distinct CDR3 sequences, about 14% seen once. Source material: blood. These receptors came from a woman aged 55-69 years with Graves' hyperthyroidism. CDR3s include the opening cysteine and the closing phenylalanine or tryptophan. A D gene is named only where the DNA matches it firmly. Size is stated for part of the rows, as once, few or many counts, or as a class when the clone is expanded.

v_call: TRBV19; clone_size: NA; j_call: TRBJ2-7; d_call: TRBD1; cdr3_nt: TGTGCCAGTCACGGGACAGGGGGCGATTCGTACGAGCAGTACTTC; cdr3_aa: CASHGTGGDSYEQYF
v_call: TRBV7-2; clone_size: many; j_call: TRBJ2-5; d_call: TRBD1; cdr3_nt: TGTGCCAGCAGCAACGACAGGGGAGAGACCCAGTACTTC; cdr3_aa: CASSNDRGETQYF
v_call: TRBV13; clone_size: many; j_call: TRBJ2-7; d_call: TRBD2; cdr3_nt: TGTGCCAGCAGCTCTCTAGCGGAGGAGCAGTACTTC; cdr3_aa: CASSSLAEEQYF
v_call: TRBV28; clone_size: few; j_call: TRBJ1-4; d_call: NA; cdr3_nt: TGTGCCACCTTAAGGACAGCCCTAATTAATGAAAAACTGTTTTTT; cdr3_aa: CATLRTALINEKLFF
v_call: TRBV10-3; clone_size: many; j_call: TRBJ2-1; d_call: TRBD1; cdr3_nt: TGTGCCATCAGTGATACAGGGGGCCCGCCCCCCAATGAGCAGTTCTTC; cdr3_aa: CAISDTGGPPPNEQFF
v_call: TRBV3-1; clone_size: many; j_call: TRBJ2-5; d_call: NA; cdr3_nt: TGTGCCAGCAGCCAAGGGAGAGAGACCCAGTACTTC; cdr3_aa: CASSQGRETQYF
v_call: TRBV24-1; clone_size: many; j_call: TRBJ2-1; d_call: NA; cdr3_nt: TGTGCCACCAGTGACCTCCTAGGGACCCGATCCAATGAGCAGTTCTTC; cdr3_aa: CATSDLLGTRSNEQFF
v_call: TRBV20-1; clone_size: NA; j_call: TRBJ2-7; d_call: NA; cdr3_nt: TGCAGTGCTTCGGGACTCGCCGGCGAGCAGTACTTC; cdr3_aa: CSASGLAGEQYF
v_call: TRBV5-1; clone_size: many; j_call: TRBJ1-1; d_call: NA; cdr3_nt: TGCGCCAGCAGCTCCCCCGGAGAGGGTCACACTGAAGCTTTCTTT; cdr3_aa: CASSSPGEGHTEAFF
v_call: TRBV6-5; clone_size: few; j_call: TRBJ1-1; d_call: TRBD1; cdr3_nt: TGTGCCAGCAGTTTTACGGACAGGTTGAACACTGAAGCTTTCTTT; cdr3_aa: CASSFTDRLNTEAFF
v_call: TRBV28; clone_size: many; j_call: TRBJ2-3; d_call: NA; cdr3_nt: TGTGCCAGCAGTTTATCGAGCCATCCCGGCACAGATACGCAGTATTTT; cdr3_aa: CASSLSSHPGTDTQYF
v_call: TRBV11-3; clone_size: many; j_call: TRBJ2-3; d_call: NA; cdr3_nt: TGTGCCAGCAGCTTACGGTCCGAGTCCACAGATACGCAGTATTTT; cdr3_aa: CASSLRSESTDTQYF
v_call: TRBV18; clone_size: many; j_call: TRBJ2-2; d_call: NA; cdr3_nt: TGTGCCAGCTCAACGGGGGCGCGGTTAACCACCGGGGAGCTGTTTTTT; cdr3_aa: CASSTGARLTTGELFF
v_call: TRBV7-3; clone_size: few; j_call: TRBJ2-1; d_call: NA; cdr3_nt: TGTGCCAGCAGCTCCCAAGGGGGGCAGGCCTACAATGAGCAGTTCTTC; cdr3_aa: CASSSQGGQAYNEQFF
v_call: TRBV6-1; clone_size: few; j_call: TRBJ1-5; d_call: NA; cdr3_nt: TGTGCCAGCAGTCCCCAAGGTGGGGGGCCCCAGCATTTT; cdr3_aa: CASSPQGGGPQHF
v_call: TRBV27; clone_size: many; j_call: TRBJ2-1; d_call: TRBD2; cdr3_nt: TGTGCCAGCAGTTTACGACTAGCGTTCTACAATGAGCAGTTCTTC; cdr3_aa: CASSLRLAFYNEQFF
v_call: TRBV7-3; clone_size: NA; j_call: TRBJ2-3; d_call: TRBD2; cdr3_nt: TGTGCCAGCAGCTTATCAGAAAGGACTAGCGGGAGGGCCCCTAGCACAGATACGCAGTATTTT; cdr3_aa: CASSLSERTSGRAPSTDTQYF
v_call: TRBV27; clone_size: many; j_call: TRBJ1-5; d_call: NA; cdr3_nt: TGTGCCAGCAGTTTTGGGGGGCTCCGAGATCAGCCCCAGCATTTT; cdr3_aa: CASSFGGLRDQPQHF
v_call: TRBV12-3/TRBV12-4; clone_size: many; j_call: TRBJ1-5; d_call: TRBD1; cdr3_nt: TGTGCCAGCAGGCCGGGACAGGGGAGGGACCAGCCCCAGCATTTT; cdr3_aa: CASRPGQGRDQPQHF
v_call: TRBV27; clone_size: many; j_call: TRBJ2-1; d_call: TRBD2; cdr3_nt: TGTGTCAGCAGTTTGGGACTAGCGGGAGCCAATGAGCAGTTCTTC; cdr3_aa: CVSSLGLAGANEQFF
v_call: TRBV7-9; clone_size: many; j_call: TRBJ2-1; d_call: NA; cdr3_nt: TGTGCCAGCAGCTTTGAATTAGCGGCACTACCCAATGAGCAGTTCTTC; cdr3_aa: CASSFELAALPNEQFF
v_call: TRBV7-9; clone_size: many; j_call: TRBJ2-3; d_call: TRBD1; cdr3_nt: TGTGCCAGCAGCCCACCCGGGACAGGGGGAGATACGCAGTATTTT; cdr3_aa: CASSPPGTGGDTQYF
v_call: TRBV28; clone_size: many; j_call: TRBJ2-1; d_call: NA; cdr3_nt: TGTGCCAGCAGCCCCTGGCCAGCCTTATACAATGAGCAGTTCTTC; cdr3_aa: CASSPWPALYNEQFF
v_call: TRBV11-2; clone_size: NA; j_call: TRBJ2-3; d_call: TRBD2; cdr3_nt: TGTGCCGGCAGCTTACGACTAGCGAAGACAGATACGCAGTATTTT; cdr3_aa: CAGSLRLAKTDTQYF
v_call: TRBV20-1; clone_size: many; j_call: TRBJ1-1; d_call: NA; cdr3_nt: TGCAGTGCTAGAGATTTCAGGGGATGGAACACTGAAGCTTTCTTT; cdr3_aa: CSARDFRGWNTEAFF
v_call: TRBV7-2; clone_size: many; j_call: TRBJ1-2; d_call: NA; cdr3_nt: TGTGCCAGCAGCTGGTCAGGGACGATTGGCTATGGCTACACCTTC; cdr3_aa: CASSWSGTIGYGYTF
v_call: TRBV19; clone_size: NA; j_call: TRBJ2-5; d_call: NA; cdr3_nt: TGTGCCAGTTCTAACGGACAGCAACAAGAGACCCAGTACTTC; cdr3_aa: CASSNGQQQETQYF
v_call: TRBV2; clone_size: many; j_call: TRBJ1-5; d_call: TRBD1; cdr3_nt: TGTGCCAGCTCTATCGAACCGGGACAGCGAGGTCAGCCCCAGCATTTT; cdr3_aa: CASSIEPGQRGQPQHF
v_call: TRBV6-1; clone_size: NA; j_call: TRBJ2-2; d_call: TRBD2; cdr3_nt: TGTGCCAGCAGCTCCGGACTAGCGCAGAACACCGGGGAGCTGTTTTTT; cdr3_aa: CASSSGLAQNTGELFF
v_call: TRBV5-1; clone_size: many; j_call: TRBJ2-2; d_call: NA; cdr3_nt: TGCGCCAGCAGCTTGTCTGGCTGGGGCACCGGGGAGCTGTTTTTT; cdr3_aa: CASSLSGWGTGELFF
v_call: TRBV25-1; clone_size: few; j_call: TRBJ2-5; d_call: NA; cdr3_nt: TGTGCCAGCAGTGAATTGAACGGGAGATACCAAGAGACCCAGTACTTC; cdr3_aa: CASSELNGRYQETQYF
v_call: TRBV6-1; clone_size: few; j_call: TRBJ2-7; d_call: NA; cdr3_nt: TGTGCCAGCAGTGAAAACCTCAGTAATCTCTACGAGCAGTACTTC; cdr3_aa: CASSENLSNLYEQYF
v_call: TRBV7-2; clone_size: many; j_call: TRBJ2-2; d_call: NA; cdr3_nt: TGTGCCAGCATCCAAGTGGGCACCGGGGAGCTGTTTTTT; cdr3_aa: CASIQVGTGELFF